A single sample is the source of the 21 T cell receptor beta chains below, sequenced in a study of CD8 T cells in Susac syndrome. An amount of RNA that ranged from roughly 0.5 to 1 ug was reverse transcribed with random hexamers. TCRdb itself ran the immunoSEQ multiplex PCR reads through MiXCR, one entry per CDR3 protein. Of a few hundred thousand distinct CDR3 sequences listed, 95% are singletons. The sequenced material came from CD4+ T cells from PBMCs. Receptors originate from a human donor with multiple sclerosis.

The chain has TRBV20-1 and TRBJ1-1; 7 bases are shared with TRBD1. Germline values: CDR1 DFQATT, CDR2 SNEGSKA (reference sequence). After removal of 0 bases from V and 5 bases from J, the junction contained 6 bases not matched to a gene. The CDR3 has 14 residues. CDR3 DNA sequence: TGCAGTGCTAGAGACAGGGGGAAGGAAACTGAAGCTTTCTTT. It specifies CSARDRGKETEAFF.

CDR3 residues: CSALPGLGVSNIQYF. The CDR3, as DNA: TGCAGTGCTTTACCGGGACTGGGGGTATCAAACATTCAGTACTTC. This chain joins TRBV20-1 and TRBJ2-4, with D possibly being TRBD2 (6 bases). Germline lookup yields CDR1 DFQATT and CDR2 SNEGSKA (reference sequence). With 5 bases removed from V and 6 bases from J, the gap between germline ends came to 20 bases. The CDR3 runs 15 residues.

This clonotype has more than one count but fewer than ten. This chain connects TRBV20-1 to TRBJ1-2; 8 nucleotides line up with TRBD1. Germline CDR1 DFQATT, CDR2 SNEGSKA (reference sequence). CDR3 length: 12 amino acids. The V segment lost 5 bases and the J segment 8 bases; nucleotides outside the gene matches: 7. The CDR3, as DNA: TGCAGTGCTCCGGACAGGGTGGGAGGCTACACCTTC. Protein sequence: CSAPDRVGGYTF.

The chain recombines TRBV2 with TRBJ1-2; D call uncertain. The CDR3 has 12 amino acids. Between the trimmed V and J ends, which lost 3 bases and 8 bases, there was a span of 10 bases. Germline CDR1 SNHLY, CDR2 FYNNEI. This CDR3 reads CASSEDAGGYTF. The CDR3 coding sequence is TGTGCCAGCAGTGAGGATGCGGGGGGCTACACCTTC. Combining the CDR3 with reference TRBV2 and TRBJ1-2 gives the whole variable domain EPEVTQTPSHQVTQMGQEVILRCVPISNHLYFYWYRQILGQKVEFLVSFYNNEISEKSEIFDDQFSVERPDGSNFTLKIRSTKLEDSAMYFCASSEDAGGYTFGSGTRLTVV.

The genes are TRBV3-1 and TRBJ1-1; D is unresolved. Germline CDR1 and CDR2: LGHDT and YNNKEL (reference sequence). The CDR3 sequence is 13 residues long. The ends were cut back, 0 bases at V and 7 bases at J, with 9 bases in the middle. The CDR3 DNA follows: TGTGCCAGCAGCCAAGAACAGCCCTATGAAGCTTTCTTT. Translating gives CASSQEQPYEAFF.

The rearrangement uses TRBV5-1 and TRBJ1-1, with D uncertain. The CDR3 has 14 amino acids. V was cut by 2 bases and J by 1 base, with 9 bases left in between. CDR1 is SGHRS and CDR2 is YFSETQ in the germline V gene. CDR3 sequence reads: CASSLSAQNTEAFF. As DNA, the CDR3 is TGCGCCAGCAGCTTATCCGCACAGAACACTGAAGCTTTCTTT.

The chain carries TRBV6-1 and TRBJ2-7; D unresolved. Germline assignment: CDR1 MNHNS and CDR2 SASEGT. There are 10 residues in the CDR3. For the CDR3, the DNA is TGTGCCAGCAGTGAAGCTTGCCGACGCGTC. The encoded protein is CASSEACRRV.

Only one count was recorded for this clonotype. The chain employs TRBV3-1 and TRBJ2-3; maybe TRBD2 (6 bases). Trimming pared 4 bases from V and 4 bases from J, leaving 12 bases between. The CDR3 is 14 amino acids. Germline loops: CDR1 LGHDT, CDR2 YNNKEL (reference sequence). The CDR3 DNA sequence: TGTGCCAGCAGCCTGGGGGGTAGGTCAGATACGCAGTATTTT. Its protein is CASSLGGRSDTQYF.

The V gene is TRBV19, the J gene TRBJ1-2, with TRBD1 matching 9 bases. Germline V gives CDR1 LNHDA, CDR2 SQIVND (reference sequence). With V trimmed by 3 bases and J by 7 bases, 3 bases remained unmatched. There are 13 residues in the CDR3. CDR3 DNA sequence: TGTGCCAGTAGTATGGACAGGGGAGGTGGCTACACCTTC. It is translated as CASSMDRGGGYTF. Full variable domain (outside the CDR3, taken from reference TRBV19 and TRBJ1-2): DGGITQSPKYLFRKEGQNVTLSCEQNLNHDAMYWYRQDPGQGLRLIYYSQIVNDFQKGDIAEGYSVSREKKESFPLTVTSAQKNPTAFYLCASSMDRGGGYTFGSGTRLTVV.

The CDR3 DNA reads as TGTGCCAGCAGCCTTTCCAGGGGGCCCCTGGCGGGGACACCCCTCCACTTT. Its translation: CASSLSRGPLAGTPLHF. V usage is TRBV9 and J usage is TRBJ1-6; TRBD1 matches at 8 bases. The CDR3 consists of 17 residues. V was clipped by 4 bases and J by 11 bases; unmatched bases: 17. Germline V gives CDR1 SGDLS, CDR2 YYNGEE.

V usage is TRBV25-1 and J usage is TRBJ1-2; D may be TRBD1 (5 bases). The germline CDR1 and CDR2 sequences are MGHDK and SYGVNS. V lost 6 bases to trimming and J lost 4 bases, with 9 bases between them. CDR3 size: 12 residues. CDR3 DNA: TGTGCCAGCAGGATGGGGACCTATGGCTACACCTTC. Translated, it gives CASRMGTYGYTF.

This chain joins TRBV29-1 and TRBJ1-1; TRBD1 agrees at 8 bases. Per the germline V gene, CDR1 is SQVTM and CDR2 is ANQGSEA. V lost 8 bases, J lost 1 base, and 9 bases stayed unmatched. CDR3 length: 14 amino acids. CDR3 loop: CSSDRTGTNTEAFF. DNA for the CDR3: TGCAGCAGTGATAGGACAGGGACGAACACTGAAGCTTTCTTT.

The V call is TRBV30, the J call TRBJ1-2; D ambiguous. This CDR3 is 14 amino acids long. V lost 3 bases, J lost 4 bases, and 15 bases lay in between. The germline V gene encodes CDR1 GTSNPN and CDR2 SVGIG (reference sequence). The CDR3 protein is CAWSPGPYFYGYTF. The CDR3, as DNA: TGTGCCTGGAGCCCCGGGCCCTACTTCTATGGCTACACCTTC.

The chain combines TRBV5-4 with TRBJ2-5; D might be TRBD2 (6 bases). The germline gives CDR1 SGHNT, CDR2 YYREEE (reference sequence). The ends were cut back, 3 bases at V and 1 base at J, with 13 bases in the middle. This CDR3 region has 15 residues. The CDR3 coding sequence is TGTGCCAGCAGCTCTCCGGGGACTCCCCAAGAGACCCAGTACTTC. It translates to CASSSPGTPQETQYF.

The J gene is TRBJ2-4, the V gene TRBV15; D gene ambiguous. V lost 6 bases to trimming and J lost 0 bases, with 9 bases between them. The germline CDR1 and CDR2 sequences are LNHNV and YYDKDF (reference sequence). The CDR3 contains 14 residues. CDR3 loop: CATRSNLAKNIQYF. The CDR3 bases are TGTGCCACCAGGTCCAACTTAGCCAAAAACATTCAGTACTTC.

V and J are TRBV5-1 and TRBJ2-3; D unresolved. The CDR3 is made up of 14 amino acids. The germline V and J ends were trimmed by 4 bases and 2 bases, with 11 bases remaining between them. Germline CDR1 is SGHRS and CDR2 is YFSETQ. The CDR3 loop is CASSLQSHTDTQYF. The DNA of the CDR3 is TGCGCCAGCAGCCTCCAGTCCCACACAGATACGCAGTATTTT.

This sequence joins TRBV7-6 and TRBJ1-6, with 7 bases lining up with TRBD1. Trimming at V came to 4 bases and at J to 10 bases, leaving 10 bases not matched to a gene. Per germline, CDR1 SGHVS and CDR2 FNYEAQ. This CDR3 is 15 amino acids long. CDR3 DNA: TGTGCCAGCAGCTCCGAGGGACAGCGAGGGTCACCCCTCCACTTT. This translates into CASSSEGQRGSPLHF.

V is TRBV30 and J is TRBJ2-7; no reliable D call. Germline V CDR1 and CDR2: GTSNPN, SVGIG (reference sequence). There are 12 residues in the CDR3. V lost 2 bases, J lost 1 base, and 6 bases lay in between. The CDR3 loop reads CAWSISSYEQYV. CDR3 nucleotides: TGTGCCTGGAGTATAAGTTCCTACGAGCAGTACGTC.

The CDR3 loop is CSVEGIRSGYTF. Here the CDR3 DNA reads TGCAGCGTTGAGGGCATTCGGAGTGGCTACACCTTC. This chain connects TRBV29-1 to TRBJ1-2; D remains ambiguous. CDR1 is SQVTM and CDR2 is ANQGSEA in the germline V gene. The CDR3 length is 12 residues. The V end was cut by 3 bases, the J end by 7 bases, with 12 bases between.

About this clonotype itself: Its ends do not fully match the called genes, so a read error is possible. The CDR3 DNA reads TGCGCCAGCAGCACACGACCCTATAATGAGCAGTTCTTC. Amino acid sequence: CASSTRPYNEQFF. V is TRBV5-1 and J is TRBJ2-1; no reliable D call. Per germline, CDR1 SGHRS and CDR2 YFSETQ. CDR3 length: 13 amino acids. Using reference TRBV5-1 and TRBJ2-1 for the parts outside the CDR3, the full variable domain is KAGVTQTPRYLIKTRGQQVTLSCSPISGHRSVSWYQQTPGQGLQFLFEYFSETQRNKGNFPGRFSGRQFSNSRSEMNVSTLELGDSALYLCASSTRPYNEQFFGPGTRLTVL.

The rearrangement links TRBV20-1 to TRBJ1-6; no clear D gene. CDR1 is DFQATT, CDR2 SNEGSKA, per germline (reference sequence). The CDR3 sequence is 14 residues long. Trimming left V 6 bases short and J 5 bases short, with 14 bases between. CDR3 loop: CSAGRETNNSPLHF. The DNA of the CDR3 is TGCAGTGCCGGGCGGGAGACAAATAATTCACCCCTCCACTTT.